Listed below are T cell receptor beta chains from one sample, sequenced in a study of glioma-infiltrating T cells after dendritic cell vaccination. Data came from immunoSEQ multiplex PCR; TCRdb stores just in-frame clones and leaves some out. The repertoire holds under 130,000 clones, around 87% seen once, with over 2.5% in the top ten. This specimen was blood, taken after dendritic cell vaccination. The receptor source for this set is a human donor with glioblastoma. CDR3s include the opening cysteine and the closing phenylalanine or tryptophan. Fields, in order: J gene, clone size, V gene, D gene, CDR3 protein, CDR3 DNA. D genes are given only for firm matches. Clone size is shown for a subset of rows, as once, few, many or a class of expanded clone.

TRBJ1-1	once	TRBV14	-	CASSQRRGKAFF	TGTGCCAGCAGCCAAAGGAGGGGTAAAGCTTTCTTT
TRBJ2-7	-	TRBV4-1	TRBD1	CASSQTPQGSLEEQYF	TGCGCCAGCAGCCAAACGCCACAGGGGAGCCTAGAGGAGCAGTACTTC
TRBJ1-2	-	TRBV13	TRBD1	CASSQLTGRRYGYTF	TGTGCCAGCAGCCAGCTGACAGGGAGACGGTATGGCTACACCTTC
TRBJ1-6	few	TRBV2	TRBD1	CASMQTGGNSPLHF	TGTGCCAGCATGCAGACAGGGGGGAATTCACCCCTCCACTTT
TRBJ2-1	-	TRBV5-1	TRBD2	CASSLSFASGRLYNEQFF	TGCGCCAGCAGCTTGAGTTTCGCTAGCGGGAGGCTTTACAATGAGCAGTTCTTC
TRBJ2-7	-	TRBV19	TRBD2	CASSTPGLASYEQYF	TGTGCCAGTAGTACCCCGGGACTAGCGTCTTACGAGCAGTACTTC
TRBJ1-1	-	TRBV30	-	CAWSRQANTEAFF	TGTGCCTGGAGTAGGCAGGCGAACACTGAAGCTTTCTTT
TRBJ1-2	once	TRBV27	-	CASSLGQVGYGYTF	TGTGCCAGCAGTTTAGGGCAGGTCGGCTATGGCTACACCTTC
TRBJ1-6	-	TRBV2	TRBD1	CASRTDRGNSPLHF	TGTGCCAGCAGAACGGACAGGGGGAATTCACCCCTCCACTTT
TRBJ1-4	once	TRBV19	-	CASMGSGEKLFF	TGTGCCAGTATGGGCAGTGGTGAAAAACTGTTTTTT
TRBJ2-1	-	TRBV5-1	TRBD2	CASFTSDYNEQFF	TGCGCCAGCTTTACTAGCGACTACAATGAGCAGTTCTTC
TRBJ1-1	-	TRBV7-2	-	CASSLAEEAFF	TGTGCCAGCAGCTTAGCAGAGGAAGCTTTCTTT
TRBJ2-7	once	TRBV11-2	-	CASSPPRLITGNYEQYF	TGTGCCAGCAGCCCCCCCCGACTTATCACCGGAAACTACGAGCAGTACTTC
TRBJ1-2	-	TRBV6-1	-	CASQREGYGYTF	TGTGCCAGCCAACGTGAGGGCTATGGCTACACCTTC
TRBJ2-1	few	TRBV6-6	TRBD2	CASSHGTSANEQFF	TGTGCCAGCAGCCACGGGACTAGCGCGAATGAGCAGTTCTTC
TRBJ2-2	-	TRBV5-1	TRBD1	CASSGVTGKVSGELFF	TGCGCCAGCAGCGGAGTGACAGGGAAAGTCTCTGGGGAGCTGTTTTTT
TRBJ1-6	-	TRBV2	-	CASKIHYGGTNSPLHF	TGTGCCAGCAAGATACACTACGGGGGTACGAATTCACCCCTCCACTTT
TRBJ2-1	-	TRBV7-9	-	CASSLGGSYNEQFF	TGTGCCAGCAGCTTAGGCGGATCCTACAATGAGCAGTTCTTC
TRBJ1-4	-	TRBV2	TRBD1	CASNSWGQGAAKLFF	TGTGCCAGCAACTCGTGGGGACAGGGAGCAGCAAAACTGTTTTTT
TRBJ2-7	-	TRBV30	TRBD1	CALESSDRVYEQYF	TGTGCACTGGAGAGCTCCGACAGGGTATACGAGCAGTACTTC
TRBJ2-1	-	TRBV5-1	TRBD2	CASRLAGAIEQFF	TGCGCCAGTAGACTAGCGGGAGCGATAGAGCAGTTCTTC
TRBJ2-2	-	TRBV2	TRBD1	CASSRDRGDTGELFF	TGTGCCAGCAGTAGGGACAGGGGAGACACCGGGGAGCTGTTTTTT
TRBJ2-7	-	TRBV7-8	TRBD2	CASSFPPRGGSYEQYF	TGTGCCAGCAGCTTCCCCCCGAGGGGCGGGAGTTACGAGCAGTACTTC
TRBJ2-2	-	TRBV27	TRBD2	CASRPSGENTGELFF	TGTGCCAGCAGACCTAGCGGGGAGAACACCGGGGAGCTGTTTTTT
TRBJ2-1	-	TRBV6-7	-	CASSYTPGTGTGNEQFF	TGTGCCAGCAGTTACACCCCGGGCACAGGGACGGGCAATGAGCAGTTCTTC
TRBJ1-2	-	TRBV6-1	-	CASSENQWAGVYGYTF	TGTGCCAGCAGTGAAAATCAATGGGCAGGCGTATATGGCTACACCTTC
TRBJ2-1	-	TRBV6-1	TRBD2	CASSGRTSGSSYNEQFF	TGTGCCAGCAGTGGGAGGACTAGCGGGAGCTCCTACAATGAGCAGTTCTTC
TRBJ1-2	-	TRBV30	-	CAWRPYTGNGYTF	TGTGCCTGGAGACCGTATACAGGGAATGGCTACACCTTC
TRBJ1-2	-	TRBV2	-	CASSTAAELLGYTF	TGTGCCAGCAGCACCGCCGCCGAACTCCTTGGCTACACCTTC
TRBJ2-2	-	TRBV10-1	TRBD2	CASGSGANTGELFF	TGCGCCAGCGGTAGCGGGGCGAACACCGGGGAGCTGTTTTTT
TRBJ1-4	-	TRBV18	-	CASSPGGESEKLFF	TGTGCCAGCTCACCGGGAGGGGAGTCCGAAAAACTGTTTTTT
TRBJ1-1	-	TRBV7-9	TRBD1	CASSPTGVNTEAFF	TGTGCCAGCAGTCCGACAGGGGTGAACACTGAAGCTTTCTTT
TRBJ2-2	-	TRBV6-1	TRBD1	CASRTGTGDTGELFF	TGTGCCAGCAGGACCGGGACAGGGGACACCGGGGAGCTGTTTTTT
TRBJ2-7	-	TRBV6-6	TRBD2	CASRGASGESYEQYF	TGTGCCAGCAGAGGTGCTAGCGGGGAATCCTACGAGCAGTACTTC
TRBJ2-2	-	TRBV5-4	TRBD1	CASSVEQGAGELFF	TGTGCCAGCAGCGTAGAACAGGGGGCCGGGGAGCTGTTTTTT
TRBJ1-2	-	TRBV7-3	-	CASSSLHREINGYTF	TGTGCCAGCAGCTCGTTACACAGGGAAATTAATGGCTACACCTTC
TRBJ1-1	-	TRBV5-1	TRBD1	CASSPNPLGQGATEAFF	TGCGCCAGCAGCCCGAACCCGTTAGGACAGGGGGCCACTGAAGCTTTCTTT
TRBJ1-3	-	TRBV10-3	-	CAISIQGDTIYF	TGTGCCATCAGTATACAGGGTGACACCATATATTTT
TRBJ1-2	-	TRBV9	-	CASSPRDTGRYGYTF	TGTGCCAGCAGCCCCCGGGATACAGGGCGGTATGGCTACACCTTC
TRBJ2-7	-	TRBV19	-	CASSMSSNPNEQYF	TGTGCCAGTAGTATGTCCTCTAATCCTAACGAGCAGTACTTC
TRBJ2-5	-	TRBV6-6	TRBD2	CASSSGGETQYF	TGTGCCAGCAGCTCGGGGGGGGAGACCCAGTACTTC
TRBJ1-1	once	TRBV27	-	CASSPVGATEAFF	TGTGCCAGCAGTCCGGTGGGGGCCACTGAAGCTTTCTTT
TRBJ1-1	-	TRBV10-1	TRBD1	CASSEDRASRTEAFF	TGCGCCAGCAGTGAGGACAGGGCGAGTAGGACTGAAGCTTTCTTT
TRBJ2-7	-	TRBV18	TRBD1	CASSPRDRGAEQYF	TGTGCCAGCTCACCAAGGGACAGGGGCGCCGAGCAGTACTTC
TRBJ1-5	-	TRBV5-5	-	CASSLTGLNQPQHF	TGTGCCAGCAGCTTAACAGGGCTCAATCAGCCCCAGCATTTT
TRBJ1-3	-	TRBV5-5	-	CASSLAGGTGNTIYF	TGTGCCAGCAGCTTGGCCGGGGGGACTGGAAACACCATATATTTT
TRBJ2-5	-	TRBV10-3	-	CAIRDQADQETQYF	TGTGCCATCCGCGACCAAGCGGACCAAGAGACCCAGTACTTC
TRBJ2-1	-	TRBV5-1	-	CASSLRPGDTLTYNEQFF	TGCGCCAGCAGCTTGAGGCCCGGCGACACTCTAACGTACAATGAGCAGTTCTTC
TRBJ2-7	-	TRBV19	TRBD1	CASSIGRGQGTHEQYF	TGTGCCAGTAGTATAGGTCGGGGACAGGGTACCCACGAGCAGTACTTC
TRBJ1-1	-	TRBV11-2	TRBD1	CASSLGQGSTEAFF	TGTGCCAGCAGCTTAGGACAGGGAAGCACTGAAGCTTTCTTT
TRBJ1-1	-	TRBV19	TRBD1	CASSMVDRAHTEAFF	TGTGCCAGTAGTATGGTGGACAGGGCTCACACTGAAGCTTTCTTT
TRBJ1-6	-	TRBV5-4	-	CASSPPGLTNSPLHF	TGTGCCAGCAGCCCCCCGGGACTGACTAATTCCCCCCTCCACTTT
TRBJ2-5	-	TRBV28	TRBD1	CASGQGIETQYF	TGTGCCAGCGGACAGGGGATTGAGACCCAGTACTTC
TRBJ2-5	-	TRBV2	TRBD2	CASKKLAGAGTQYF	TGTGCCAGCAAAAAACTAGCGGGGGCGGGGACCCAGTACTTC
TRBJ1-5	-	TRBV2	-	CASKRLGGDSNQPQHF	TGTGCCAGCAAAAGACTTGGGGGGGATAGCAATCAGCCCCAGCATTTT
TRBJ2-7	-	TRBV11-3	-	CATSEGRYEQYF	TGTGCCACCTCGGAGGGCCGATACGAGCAGTACTTC